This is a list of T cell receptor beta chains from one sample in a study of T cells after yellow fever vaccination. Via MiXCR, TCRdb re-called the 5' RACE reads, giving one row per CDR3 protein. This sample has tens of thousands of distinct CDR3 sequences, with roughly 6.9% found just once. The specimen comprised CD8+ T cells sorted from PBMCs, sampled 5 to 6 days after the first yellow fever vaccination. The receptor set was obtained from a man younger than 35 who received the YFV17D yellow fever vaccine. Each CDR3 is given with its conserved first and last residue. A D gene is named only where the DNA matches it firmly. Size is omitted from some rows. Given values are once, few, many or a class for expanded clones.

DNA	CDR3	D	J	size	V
TGTGCCAGCAGCCGGGGACCGGGGAATCTGAACACTGAAGCTTTCTTT	CASSRGPGNLNTEAFF	.	TRBJ1-1	.	TRBV5-4
TGCGCCAGCAGCCAATTTCCAGCTAAAGAGACCCAGTACTTC	CASSQFPAKETQYF	.	TRBJ2-5	medium-sized	TRBV4-1
TGTGCCACCAGTGATACCGGTCAGGTTAAGAACACCGGGGAGCTGTTTTTT	CATSDTGQVKNTGELFF	.	TRBJ2-2	few	TRBV24-1
TGTGCCAGCAGCCAGACTAGCGGGGGGGCAGAGACCCAGTACTTC	CASSQTSGGAETQYF	TRBD2	TRBJ2-5	many	TRBV4-2
TGTGCCAGCAGTTTAGCCGGACAGTACTATGGCTACACCTTC	CASSLAGQYYGYTF	.	TRBJ1-2	few	TRBV12-3/TRBV12-4
TGTGCCAGCAGTTACTCCCAGGGTTCAACTAATGAAAAACTGTTTTTT	CASSYSQGSTNEKLFF	.	TRBJ1-4	.	TRBV6-5
TGTGCCAGCAGCTTAGCCCGGGGACCTCCTAACTATGGCTACACCTTC	CASSLARGPPNYGYTF	.	TRBJ1-2	.	TRBV7-2
TGCAGTGCTAGCCCAGGGGGCGAAAAACTGTTTTTT	CSASPGGEKLFF	TRBD1	TRBJ1-4	.	TRBV20-1
TGTGCCAGCAGCTACTTACCGGGACAGGCCTACGAGCAGTACTTC	CASSYLPGQAYEQYF	TRBD1	TRBJ2-7	.	TRBV7-3
TGTGCCAGCAGTTTAAGGGGGATATACGAGCAGTACTTC	CASSLRGIYEQYF	.	TRBJ2-7	few	TRBV27
TGTGCCAGCAGCCATTCCGGGACGGCCTACAATGAGCAGTTCTTC	CASSHSGTAYNEQFF	.	TRBJ2-1	few	TRBV7-9
TGTGCCAGTAGTGATGATGGAGAGGGTCAGCCCCAGCATTTT	CASSDDGEGQPQHF	.	TRBJ1-5	few	TRBV19
TGTGCCAGCAGTCCTCCTCTAGCGGGGGGTTACAATGAGCAGTTCTTC	CASSPPLAGGYNEQFF	TRBD2	TRBJ2-1	.	TRBV27
TGCGCCAGCAGCTTGGACGGGAATCTGCACTATGGCTACACCTTC	CASSLDGNLHYGYTF	.	TRBJ1-2	.	TRBV5-1
TGTGCCAGCAGCTTAAGGAGCGGGGGGGGAGAGACCCAGTACTTC	CASSLRSGGGETQYF	TRBD2	TRBJ2-5	many	TRBV11-3
TGTGCCAGCAGCTTAGCGGGGGGCCTTAGCACTGAAGCTTTCTTT	CASSLAGGLSTEAFF	.	TRBJ1-1	.	TRBV7-6
TGTGCCATCAGCCCTCCAGGGGGCTCCTCCACTGAAGCTTTCTTT	CAISPPGGSSTEAFF	TRBD1	TRBJ1-1	many	TRBV10-3
TGTGCCAGCAGCATCTCGGGACTGCTATACGATGAGCAGTACTTC	CASSISGLLYDEQYF	.	TRBJ2-7	many	TRBV7-6
TGTGCCAGCACCCAGGGGCTAGCGGGCTCAGATACGCAGTATTTT	CASTQGLAGSDTQYF	TRBD2	TRBJ2-3	few	TRBV9
TGCGCCAGCAGCCAAGTAGCGGACGAAAATCAGCCCCAGCATTTT	CASSQVADENQPQHF	.	TRBJ1-5	many	TRBV4-1
TGTGCCAGCATCAACGGAAGGGGCGGCTACACCTTC	CASINGRGGYTF	.	TRBJ1-2	.	TRBV6-5
TGTGCCAGCAGCCAATCGGGACAGGGCAATGAGCAGTTCTTC	CASSQSGQGNEQFF	TRBD1	TRBJ2-1	.	TRBV3-1
TGTGCCAGCAGCGTGGGACAGGACACCTACGAGCAGTACTTC	CASSVGQDTYEQYF	TRBD1	TRBJ2-7	.	TRBV9
TGTGCCAGCAGCCCGGACACCGGGGAGCTGTTTTTT	CASSPDTGELFF	.	TRBJ2-2	many	TRBV5-4
TGTGCCAGCAGGTCTAGACTAGCGGGGGTTCTCCCCCCAGATACGCAGTATTTT	CASRSRLAGVLPPDTQYF	TRBD2	TRBJ2-3	few	TRBV11-1
TGTGCCAGCAGTGCAGTGGGGGGGTCCCAGTACTTC	CASSAVGGSQYF	TRBD2	TRBJ2-5	.	TRBV6-6
TGTGCCAGCAGCCTGAGCTGGGGCGGGGTGGTGGATGAGCAGTTCTTC	CASSLSWGGVVDEQFF	.	TRBJ2-1	many	TRBV3-1
TGTGCCAGCAGCCCAGGCGGGACAGGAAACACCGGGGAGCTGTTTTTT	CASSPGGTGNTGELFF	TRBD1	TRBJ2-2	few	TRBV5-4
TGTGCTAGTGGTTCAACGGGGCAAAACTACGAGCAGTACTTC	CASGSTGQNYEQYF	.	TRBJ2-7	many	TRBV12-5
TGTGCCAGCAGTATTAACCCAGATACGCAGTATTTT	CASSINPDTQYF	.	TRBJ2-3	.	TRBV27
TGTGCCAGCAGCCCCGCAGGGGGCACTGAAGCTTTCTTT	CASSPAGGTEAFF	TRBD1	TRBJ1-1	.	TRBV6-2/TRBV6-3
TGTGCCAGCAGCATGGCGGGGGGGGACAATGAGCAGTTCTTC	CASSMAGGDNEQFF	TRBD2	TRBJ2-1	few	TRBV7-3
TGTGCCAGTCACGTAGTACCTCTGAGCTCCTACAATGAGCAGTTCTTC	CASHVVPLSSYNEQFF	.	TRBJ2-1	many	TRBV28
TGCGCCAGCCGAAGTGACATTCAGTACTTC	CASRSDIQYF	.	TRBJ2-4	many	TRBV10-2
TGTGCCAGCAGCCAAGAGGCGGACACTGAAGCTTTCTTT	CASSQEADTEAFF	.	TRBJ1-1	many	TRBV4-2
TGTGCCAGCAGTGAAAGGGTGGTTTCCAATGAGCAGTTCTTC	CASSERVVSNEQFF	.	TRBJ2-1	few	TRBV2
TGCGCCAGCAGCTTGGGACAGGGTAAGCGGTATGGCTACACCTTC	CASSLGQGKRYGYTF	TRBD1	TRBJ1-2	many	TRBV5-1
TGTGCCAGCAGGCCATCTGGGGCCAACGTCCTGACTTTC	CASRPSGANVLTF	.	TRBJ2-6	few	TRBV6-1
TGTGCCAGCAGCTCCCCCGGGGTTGAAGCTTTCTTT	CASSSPGVEAFF	.	TRBJ1-1	many	TRBV7-9
TGTGCCAGCAGCCCTGCCCGGCCCTATGGCTACACCTTC	CASSPARPYGYTF	.	TRBJ1-2	few	TRBV7-9
TGTGCCAGCAGTGGGGGGAAAAGAGTCTCCTACACCTTC	CASSGGKRVSYTF	.	TRBJ1-2	few	TRBV5-6
TGTGCCAGCAGCTTAAGCAGCGGGGGGTGGGCAGATACGCAGTATTTT	CASSLSSGGWADTQYF	TRBD2	TRBJ2-3	many	TRBV11-2
TGTGCCAGTAGTATCCCAGGGGTGTTGCATGGCTACACCTTC	CASSIPGVLHGYTF	.	TRBJ1-2	few	TRBV19
TGTGCCAGCAGCTTAGGGGGGTGGAATTCACCCCTCCACTTT	CASSLGGWNSPLHF	.	TRBJ1-6	many	TRBV13
TGTGCCAGCAGTTACCAGGGGGCCGGGGAGCTGTTTTTT	CASSYQGAGELFF	TRBD1	TRBJ2-2	many	TRBV12-3/TRBV12-4
TGTGCCAGCAGCTTACAGGGTTACGCTGAAGCTTTCTTT	CASSLQGYAEAFF	.	TRBJ1-1	.	TRBV7-2
TGTGCCAGCAGCTTAGTAGCGGGGGCCAAAGAGACCCAGTACTTC	CASSLVAGAKETQYF	TRBD2	TRBJ2-5	few	TRBV7-9
TGTGCCAGCAGCTCGAGTAGCCGTAACTATGGCTACACCTTC	CASSSSSRNYGYTF	.	TRBJ1-2	many	TRBV7-9
TGTGCCAGCAGTGAAGGACCAACCCGGGAAGCTTTCTTT	CASSEGPTREAFF	.	TRBJ1-1	few	TRBV2
TGTGCCAGCAGTCTAACAGGGGGTCCCCACACAGATACGCAGTATTTT	CASSLTGGPHTDTQYF	TRBD1	TRBJ2-3	few	TRBV27
TGCGCCAGCAGCCAAGAGGGACAGGGAGTGGGCTCCTATAATTCACCCCTCCACTTT	CASSQEGQGVGSYNSPLHF	TRBD1	TRBJ1-6	few	TRBV4-3
TGTGCCAGCAGCCTCCTTCCGGGACAGGAGCAGTTCTTC	CASSLLPGQEQFF	TRBD1	TRBJ2-1	.	TRBV11-2
TGTGCCAGCAGCCCCGTGGTAGCGGGGGCCAATGAGCAGTTCTTC	CASSPVVAGANEQFF	TRBD2	TRBJ2-1	.	TRBV11-3
TGCAGTGCTAAAGGACAGGGTGGCAAAGAGGACATTCAGTACTTC	CSAKGQGGKEDIQYF	TRBD1	TRBJ2-4	many	TRBV20-1